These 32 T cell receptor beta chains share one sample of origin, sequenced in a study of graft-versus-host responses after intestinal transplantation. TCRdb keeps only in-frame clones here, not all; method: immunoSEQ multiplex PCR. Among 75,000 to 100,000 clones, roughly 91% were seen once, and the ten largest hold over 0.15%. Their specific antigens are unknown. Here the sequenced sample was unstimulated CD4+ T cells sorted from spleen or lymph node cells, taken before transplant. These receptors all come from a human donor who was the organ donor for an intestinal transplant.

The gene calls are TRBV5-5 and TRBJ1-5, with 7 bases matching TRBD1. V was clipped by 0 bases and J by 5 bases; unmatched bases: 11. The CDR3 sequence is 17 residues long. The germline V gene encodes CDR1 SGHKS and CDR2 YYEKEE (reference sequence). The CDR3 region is CASSLGVWDSVYQPQHF. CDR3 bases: TGTGCCAGCAGCTTGGGAGTCTGGGACAGCGTTTATCAGCCCCAGCATTTT.

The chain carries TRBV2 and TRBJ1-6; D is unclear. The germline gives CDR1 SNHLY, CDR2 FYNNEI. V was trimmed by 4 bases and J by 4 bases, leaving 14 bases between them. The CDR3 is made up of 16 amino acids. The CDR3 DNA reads TGTGCCAGCAGTGCCCGGCGGCAGCATTATAATTCACCCCTCCACTTT. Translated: CASSARRQHYNSPLHF.

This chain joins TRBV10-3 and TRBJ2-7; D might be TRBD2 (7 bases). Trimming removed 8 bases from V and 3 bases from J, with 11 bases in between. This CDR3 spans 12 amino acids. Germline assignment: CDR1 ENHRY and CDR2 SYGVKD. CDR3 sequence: CAIRRGGYEQYF. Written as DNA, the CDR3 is TGTGCCATCCGGAGGGGGGGCTACGAGCAGTACTTC.

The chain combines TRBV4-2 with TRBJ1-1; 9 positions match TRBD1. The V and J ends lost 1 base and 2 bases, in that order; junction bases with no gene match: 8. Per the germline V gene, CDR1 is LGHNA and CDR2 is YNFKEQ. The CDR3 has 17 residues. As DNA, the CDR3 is TGTGCCAGCAGCCAAGCCGCTTCGGGACAGGGAAACACTGAAGCTTTCTTT. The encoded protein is CASSQAASGQGNTEAFF.

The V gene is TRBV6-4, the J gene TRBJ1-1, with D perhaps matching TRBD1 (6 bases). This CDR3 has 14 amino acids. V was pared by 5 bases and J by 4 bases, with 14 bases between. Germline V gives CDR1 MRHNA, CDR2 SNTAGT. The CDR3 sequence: CASSLREGGTEAFF. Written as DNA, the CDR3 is TGTGCCAGCAGTCTCAGGGAGGGGGGCACTGAAGCTTTCTTT.

This CDR3 is CASRQGGGVDTQYF. Written as DNA, the CDR3 is TGTGCCAGCAGACAGGGTGGGGGGGTAGATACGCAGTATTTT. The genes are TRBV28 and TRBJ2-3; D is perhaps TRBD2 (7 bases). The V end was cut by 6 bases, the J end by 5 bases, with 15 bases between. CDR3 length: 14 amino acids. Germline V lookup: CDR1 MDHEN, CDR2 SYDVKM.

The CDR3 spells CASSLGFRGGGLTEQYF. The DNA of the CDR3 is TGTGCCAGCAGCTTAGGGTTCCGGGGGGGCGGGCTGACCGAGCAGTACTTC. The chain has TRBV11-2 and TRBJ2-7, with 8 nucleotides matching TRBD2. Per the germline V gene, CDR1 is SGHAT and CDR2 is FQNNGV. V shed 1 base, J shed 6 bases, and the junction held 14 bases outside the gene matches. CDR3 length: 17 amino acids.

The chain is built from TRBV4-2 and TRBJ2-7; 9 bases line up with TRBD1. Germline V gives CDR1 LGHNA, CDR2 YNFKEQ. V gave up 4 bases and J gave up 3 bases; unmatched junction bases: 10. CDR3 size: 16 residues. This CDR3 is CASSRMGGTGLYEQYF. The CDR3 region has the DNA TGTGCCAGCAGCCGGATGGGCGGGACAGGGCTCTACGAGCAGTACTTC.

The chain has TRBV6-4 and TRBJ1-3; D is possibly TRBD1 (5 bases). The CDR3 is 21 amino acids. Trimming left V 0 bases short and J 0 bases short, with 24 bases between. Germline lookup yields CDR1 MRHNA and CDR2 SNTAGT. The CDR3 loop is CASSDSKKDTLGSYSGNTIYF. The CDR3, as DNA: TGTGCCAGCAGTGACTCGAAAAAGGACACCCTAGGGTCCTACTCTGGAAACACCATATATTTT.

CDR3 in amino acids: CAWTTDADTQYF. The CDR3 bases are TGTGCCTGGACGACAGACGCAGATACGCAGTATTTT. The chain is built from TRBV30 and TRBJ2-3, with D possibly matching TRBD1 (5 bases). Trimming stripped 4 bases from V and 4 bases from J, with 9 bases between. Germline V gene data show CDR1 as GTSNPN and CDR2 as SVGIG (reference sequence). This CDR3 has 12 amino acids.

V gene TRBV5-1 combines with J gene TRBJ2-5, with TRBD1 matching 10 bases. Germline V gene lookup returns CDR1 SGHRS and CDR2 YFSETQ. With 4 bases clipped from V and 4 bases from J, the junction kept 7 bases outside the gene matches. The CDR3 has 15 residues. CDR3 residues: CASSTTGTGVETQYF. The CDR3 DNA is TGCGCCAGCAGCACTACCGGGACAGGGGTAGAGACCCAGTACTTC. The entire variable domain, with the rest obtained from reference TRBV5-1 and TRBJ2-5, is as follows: KAGVTQTPRYLIKTRGQQVTLSCSPISGHRSVSWYQQTPGQGLQFLFEYFSETQRNKGNFPGRFSGRQFSNSRSEMNVSTLELGDSALYLCASSTTGTGVETQYFGPGTRLLVL.

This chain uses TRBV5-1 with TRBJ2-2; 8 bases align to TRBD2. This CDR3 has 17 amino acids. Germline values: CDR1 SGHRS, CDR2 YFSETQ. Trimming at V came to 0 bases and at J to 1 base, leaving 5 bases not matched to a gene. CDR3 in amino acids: CASSLGGGGRNTGELFF. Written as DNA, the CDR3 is TGCGCCAGCAGCTTGGGCGGCGGGGGGCGGAACACCGGGGAGCTGTTTTTT.

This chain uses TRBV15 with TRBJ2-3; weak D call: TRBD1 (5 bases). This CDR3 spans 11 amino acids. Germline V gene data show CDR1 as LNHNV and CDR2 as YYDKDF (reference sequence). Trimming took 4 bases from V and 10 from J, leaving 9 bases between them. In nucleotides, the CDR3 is TGTGCCACCAGCACCCAGGGCTCGCAGTATTTT. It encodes CATSTQGSQYF.

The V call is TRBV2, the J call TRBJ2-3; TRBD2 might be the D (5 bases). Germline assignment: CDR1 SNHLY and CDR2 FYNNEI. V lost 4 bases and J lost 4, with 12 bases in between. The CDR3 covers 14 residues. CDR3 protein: CASSVLAAADTQYF. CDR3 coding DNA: TGTGCCAGCAGTGTGCTAGCCGCCGCAGATACGCAGTATTTT.

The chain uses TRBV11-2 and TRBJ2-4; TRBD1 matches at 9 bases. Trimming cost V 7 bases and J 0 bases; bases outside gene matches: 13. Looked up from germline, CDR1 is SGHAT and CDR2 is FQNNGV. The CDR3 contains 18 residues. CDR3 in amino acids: CASTSPSGTGLAKNIQYF. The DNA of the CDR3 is TGTGCCAGCACCTCTCCGTCGGGGACAGGGTTAGCCAAAAACATTCAGTACTTC.

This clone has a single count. DNA for the CDR3: TGCGCCAGCAGTCAGGGAAAGGACAGGGGAACTGAAGCTTTCTTT. Protein sequence: CASSQGKDRGTEAFF. The chain carries TRBV23-1 and TRBJ1-1, with TRBD1 matching 9 bases. TRBV23-1 is an open reading frame whose function is uncertain. CDR3 length: 15 residues. Germline trimming cut 3 bases from V and 5 bases from J; bases unmatched to any gene: 7.

In DNA, the CDR3 is TGTGCCAGCAGCCGCAGGGGGCAGGGTTCACCCCTCCACTTT. Translation: CASSRRGQGSPLHF. This chain links TRBV14 with TRBJ1-6; 8 bases are a match to TRBD1. CDR3 length equals 14 residues. The trim removed 4 bases at V and 9 bases at J, leaving 5 bases unmatched. Germline lookup yields CDR1 SGHDN and CDR2 FVKESK.

CDR3 in amino acids: CASNPVNQPQHF. CDR3 nucleotide sequence: TGTGCCAGCAATCCAGTTAATCAGCCCCAGCATTTT. The chain carries TRBV28 and TRBJ1-5; D remains ambiguous. The CDR3 is 12 residues long. Germline lookup yields CDR1 MDHEN and CDR2 SYDVKM. V lost 7 bases and J lost 4, with 8 bases in between. The full variable domain, with the rest looked up from reference TRBV28 and TRBJ1-5, is DVKVTQSSRYLVKRTGEKVFLECVQDMDHENMFWYRQDPGLGLRLIYFSYDVKMKEKGDIPEGYSVSREKKERFSLILESASTNQTSMYLCASNPVNQPQHFGDGTRLSIL.

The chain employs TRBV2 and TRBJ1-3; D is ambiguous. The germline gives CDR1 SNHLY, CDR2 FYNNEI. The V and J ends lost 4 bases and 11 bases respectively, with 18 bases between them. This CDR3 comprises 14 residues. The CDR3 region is CASSVSGRMVPIYF. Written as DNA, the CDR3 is TGTGCCAGCAGTGTATCTGGGAGGATGGTACCCATATATTTT.

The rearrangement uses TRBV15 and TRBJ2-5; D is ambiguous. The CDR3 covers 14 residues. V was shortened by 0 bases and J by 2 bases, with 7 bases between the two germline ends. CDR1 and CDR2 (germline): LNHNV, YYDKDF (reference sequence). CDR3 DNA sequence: TGTGCCACCAGCAGAGACTTAAAACAAGAGACCCAGTACTTC. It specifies CATSRDLKQETQYF.

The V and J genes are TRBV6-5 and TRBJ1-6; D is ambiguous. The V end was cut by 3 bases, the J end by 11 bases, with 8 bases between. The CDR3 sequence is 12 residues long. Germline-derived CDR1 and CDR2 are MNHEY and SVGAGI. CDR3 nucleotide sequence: TGTGCCAGCAGTTATCCGGGAGCACCCCTCCACTTT. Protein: CASSYPGAPLHF.

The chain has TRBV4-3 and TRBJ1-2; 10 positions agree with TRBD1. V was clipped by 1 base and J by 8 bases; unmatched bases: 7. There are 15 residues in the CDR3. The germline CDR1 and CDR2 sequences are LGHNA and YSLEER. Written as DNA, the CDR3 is TGCGCCAGCAGCCAAGGGACAGGGGGTGGGTACGGCTACACCTTC. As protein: CASSQGTGGGYGYTF.

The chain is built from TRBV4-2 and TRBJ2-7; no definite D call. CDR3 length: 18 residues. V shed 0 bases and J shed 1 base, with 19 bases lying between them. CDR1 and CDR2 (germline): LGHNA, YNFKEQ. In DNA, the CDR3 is TGTGCCAGCAGCCAAGAGATCGTGGTTACAGCCTCATCCTACGAGCAGTACTTC. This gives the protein CASSQEIVVTASSYEQYF.

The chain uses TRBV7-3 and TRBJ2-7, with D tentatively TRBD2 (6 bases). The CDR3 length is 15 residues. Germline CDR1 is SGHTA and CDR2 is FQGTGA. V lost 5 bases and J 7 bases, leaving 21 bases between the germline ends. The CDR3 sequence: CASSPRPTSPWEQYF. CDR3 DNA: TGTGCCAGCAGCCCCCGACCGACTAGTCCTTGGGAGCAGTACTTC.

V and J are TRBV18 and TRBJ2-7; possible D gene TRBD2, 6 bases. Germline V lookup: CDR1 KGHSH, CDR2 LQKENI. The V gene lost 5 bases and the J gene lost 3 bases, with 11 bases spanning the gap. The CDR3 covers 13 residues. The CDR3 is CASSSTSIYEQYF. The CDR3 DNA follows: TGTGCCAGCTCATCCACTAGCATCTACGAGCAGTACTTC.

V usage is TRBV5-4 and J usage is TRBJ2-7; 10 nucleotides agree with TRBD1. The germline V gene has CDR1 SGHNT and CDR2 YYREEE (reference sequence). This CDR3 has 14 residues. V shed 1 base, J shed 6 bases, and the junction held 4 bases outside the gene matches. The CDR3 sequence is CASSLPGQGTEQYF. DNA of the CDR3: TGTGCCAGCAGCTTGCCGGGACAGGGGACCGAGCAGTACTTC.

CDR3 coding DNA: TGTGCCAGCAGCTTAGGACAGGGCGTCGGCTACACCTTC. It is translated as CASSLGQGVGYTF. The V and J genes are TRBV11-3 and TRBJ1-2; 7 bases are a match to TRBD1. Germline V CDR1 and CDR2: SGHNT, YENEEA. This CDR3 comprises 13 residues. Trimming removed 1 base from V and 8 bases from J; junction bases left unmatched: 4.

The CDR3 coding sequence is TGTGCCAGCTCGGCCGGGACAGGGGAAAACATTCAGTACTTC. Its translation: CASSAGTGENIQYF. The chain links TRBV18 to TRBJ2-4; the match to TRBD1 covers 10 bases. There are 14 residues in the CDR3. Germline V gives CDR1 KGHSH, CDR2 LQKENI. Germline trimming cut 6 bases from V and 5 bases from J; bases unmatched to any gene: 4.

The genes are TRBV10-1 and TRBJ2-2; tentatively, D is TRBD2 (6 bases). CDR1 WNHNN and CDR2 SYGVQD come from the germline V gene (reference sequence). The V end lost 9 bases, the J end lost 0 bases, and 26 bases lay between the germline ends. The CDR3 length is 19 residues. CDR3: CASFSPTRGSPANTGELFF. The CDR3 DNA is TGCGCCAGTTTCTCTCCCACCCGGGGGTCCCCAGCGAACACCGGGGAGCTGTTTTTT.

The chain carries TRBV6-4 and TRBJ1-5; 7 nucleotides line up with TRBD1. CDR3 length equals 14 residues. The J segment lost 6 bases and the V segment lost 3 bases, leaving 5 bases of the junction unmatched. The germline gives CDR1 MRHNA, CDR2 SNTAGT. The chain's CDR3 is CASSDLPGGQPQHF. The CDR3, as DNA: TGTGCCAGCAGTGATCTCCCAGGGGGTCAGCCCCAGCATTTT.

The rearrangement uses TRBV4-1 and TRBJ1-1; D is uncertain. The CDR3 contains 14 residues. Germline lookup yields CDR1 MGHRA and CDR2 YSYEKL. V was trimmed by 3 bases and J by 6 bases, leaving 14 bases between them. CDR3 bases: TGCGCCAGCAGCCATCCTCCACGGAGCGCTGAAGCTTTCTTT. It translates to CASSHPPRSAEAFF.

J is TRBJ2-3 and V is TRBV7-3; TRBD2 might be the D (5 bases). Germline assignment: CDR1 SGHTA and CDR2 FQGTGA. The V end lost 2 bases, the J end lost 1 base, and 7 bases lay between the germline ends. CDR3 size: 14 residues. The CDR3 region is CASSLFGGTDTQYF. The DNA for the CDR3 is TGTGCCAGCAGCTTATTCGGGGGCACAGATACGCAGTATTTT.